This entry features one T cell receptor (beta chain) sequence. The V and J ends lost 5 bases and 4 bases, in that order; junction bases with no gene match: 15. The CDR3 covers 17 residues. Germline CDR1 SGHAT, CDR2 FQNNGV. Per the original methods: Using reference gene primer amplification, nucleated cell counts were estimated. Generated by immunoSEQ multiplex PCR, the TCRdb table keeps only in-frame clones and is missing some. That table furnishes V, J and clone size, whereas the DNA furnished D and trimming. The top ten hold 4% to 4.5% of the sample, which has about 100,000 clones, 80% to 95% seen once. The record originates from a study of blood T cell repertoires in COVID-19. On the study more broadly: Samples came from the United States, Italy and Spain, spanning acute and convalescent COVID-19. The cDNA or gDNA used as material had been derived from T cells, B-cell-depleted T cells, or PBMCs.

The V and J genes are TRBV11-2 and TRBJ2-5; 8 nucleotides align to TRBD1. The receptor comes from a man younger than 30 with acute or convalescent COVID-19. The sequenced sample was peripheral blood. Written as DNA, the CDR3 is TGTGCCAGCAGCCTAGGGGCACAGGGGGGTGGGGGAGAGACCCAGTACTTC. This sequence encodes CASSLGAQGGGGETQYF.